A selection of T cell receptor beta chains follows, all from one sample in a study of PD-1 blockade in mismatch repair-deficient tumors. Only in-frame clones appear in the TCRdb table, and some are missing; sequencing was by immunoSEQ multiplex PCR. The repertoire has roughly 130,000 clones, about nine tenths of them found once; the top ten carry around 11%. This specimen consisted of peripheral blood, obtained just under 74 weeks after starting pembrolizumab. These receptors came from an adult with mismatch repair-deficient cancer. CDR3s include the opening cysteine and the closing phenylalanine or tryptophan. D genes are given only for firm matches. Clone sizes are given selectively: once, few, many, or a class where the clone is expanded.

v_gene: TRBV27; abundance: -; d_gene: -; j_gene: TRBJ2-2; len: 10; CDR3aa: CARNTGELFF; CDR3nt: TGTGCCAGGAACACCGGGGAGCTGTTTTTT
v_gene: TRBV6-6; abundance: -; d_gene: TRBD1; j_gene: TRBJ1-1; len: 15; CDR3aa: CASSSTRTGGTEAFF; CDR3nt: TGTGCCAGCAGTTCCACACGGACAGGGGGGACTGAAGCTTTCTTT
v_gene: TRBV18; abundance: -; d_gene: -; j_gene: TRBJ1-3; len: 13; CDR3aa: CASSPLLADTIYF; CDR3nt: TGTGCCAGCTCACCACTTCTAGCGGACACCATATATTTT
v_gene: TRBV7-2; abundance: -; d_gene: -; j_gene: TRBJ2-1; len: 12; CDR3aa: CASSPYLSPQFF; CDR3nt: TGTGCCAGCAGCCCCTACCTCTCCCCGCAGTTCTTC
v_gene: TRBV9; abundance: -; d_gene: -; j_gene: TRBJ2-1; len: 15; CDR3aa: CASSTSGAAGSEQFF; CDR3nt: TGTGCCAGCAGCACCTCGGGAGCCGCCGGTAGTGAGCAGTTCTTC
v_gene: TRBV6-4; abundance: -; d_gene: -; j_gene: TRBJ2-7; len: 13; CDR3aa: CASSVFWGSEQYF; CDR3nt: TGTGCCAGCAGTGTATTTTGGGGATCCGAGCAGTACTTC
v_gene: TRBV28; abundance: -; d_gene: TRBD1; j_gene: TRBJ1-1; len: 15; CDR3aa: CASSLIQGAKREAFF; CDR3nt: TGTGCCAGCAGTTTAATCCAGGGGGCTAAGCGGGAAGCTTTCTTT
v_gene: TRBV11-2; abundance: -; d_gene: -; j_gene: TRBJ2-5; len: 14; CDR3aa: CASSFYQGAETQYF; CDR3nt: TGTGCCAGCAGCTTCTACCAGGGTGCGGAGACCCAGTACTTC
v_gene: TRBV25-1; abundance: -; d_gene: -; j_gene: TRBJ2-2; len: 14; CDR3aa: CASSGSSNTGELFF; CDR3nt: TGTGCCAGCAGTGGGTCTTCGAACACCGGGGAGCTGTTTTTT
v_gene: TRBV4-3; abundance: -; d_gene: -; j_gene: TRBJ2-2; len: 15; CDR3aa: CASSQENIWGGELFF; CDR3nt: TGCGCCAGCAGCCAAGAAAACATCTGGGGCGGGGAGCTGTTTTTT
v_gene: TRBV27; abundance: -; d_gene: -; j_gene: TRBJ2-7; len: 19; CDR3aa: CASSLPGTPHQTPSYEQYF; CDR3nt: TGTGCCAGCAGTTTACCCGGGACACCTCACCAAACCCCCTCCTACGAGCAGTACTTC
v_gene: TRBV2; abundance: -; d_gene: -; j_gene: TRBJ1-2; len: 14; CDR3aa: CASSDKGPFYGYTF; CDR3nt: TGTGCCAGCAGTGATAAGGGACCCTTCTATGGCTACACCTTC
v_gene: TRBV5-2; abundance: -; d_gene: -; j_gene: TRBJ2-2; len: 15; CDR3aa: CASSQEDANTGELFF; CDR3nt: TGTGCCAGCAGCCAAGAAGACGCGAACACCGGGGAGCTGTTTTTT
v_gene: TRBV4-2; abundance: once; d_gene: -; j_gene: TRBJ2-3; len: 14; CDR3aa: CASSQEDSTDTQYF; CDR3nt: TGTGCCAGCAGCCAAGAAGACAGCACAGATACGCAGTATTTT
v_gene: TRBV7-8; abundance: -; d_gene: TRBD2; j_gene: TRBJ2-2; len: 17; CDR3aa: CASSSPISGSNTGELFF; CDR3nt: TGTGCCAGCAGCTCCCCGATTAGCGGGTCGAACACCGGGGAGCTGTTTTTT
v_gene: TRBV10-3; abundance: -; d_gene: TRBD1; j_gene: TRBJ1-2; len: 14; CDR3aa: CAIKGGQNPYGYTF; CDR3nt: TGTGCCATCAAAGGGGGACAGAATCCCTATGGCTACACCTTC
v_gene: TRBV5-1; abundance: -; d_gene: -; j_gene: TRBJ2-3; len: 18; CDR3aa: CASSFSPPGTDFTDTQYF; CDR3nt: TGCGCCAGCAGCTTCTCCCCCCCCGGGACTGATTTCACAGATACGCAGTATTTT
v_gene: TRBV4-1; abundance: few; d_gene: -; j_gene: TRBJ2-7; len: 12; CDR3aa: CASSQNGQEQYF; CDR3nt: TGCGCCAGCAGCCAGAACGGACAGGAGCAGTACTTC
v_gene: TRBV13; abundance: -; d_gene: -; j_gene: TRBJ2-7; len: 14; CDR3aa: CASSLGGRTYEQYF; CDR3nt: TGTGCCAGCAGCTTAGGCGGCAGGACCTACGAGCAGTACTTC
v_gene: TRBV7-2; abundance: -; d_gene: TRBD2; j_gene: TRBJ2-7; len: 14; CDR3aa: CASSLGLAGGEQYF; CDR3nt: TGTGCCAGCAGCTTAGGTCTAGCGGGGGGCGAGCAGTACTTC
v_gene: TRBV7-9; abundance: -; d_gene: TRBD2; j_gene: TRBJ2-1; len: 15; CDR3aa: CASSGRTSANNEQFF; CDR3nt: TGTGCCAGCAGCGGCAGAACTAGCGCCAACAATGAGCAGTTCTTC
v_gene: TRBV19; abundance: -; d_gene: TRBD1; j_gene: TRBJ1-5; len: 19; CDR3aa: CASTPERGRVRGGNQPQHF; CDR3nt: TGTGCCAGTACCCCAGAGAGGGGGCGCGTCCGGGGAGGCAATCAGCCCCAGCATTTT
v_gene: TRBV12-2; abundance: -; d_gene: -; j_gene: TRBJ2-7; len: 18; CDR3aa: CASRLRRASIREDYEQYF; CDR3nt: TGTGCAAGTCGCTTAAGGAGAGCATCCATCAGGGAAGACTACGAGCAGTACTTC
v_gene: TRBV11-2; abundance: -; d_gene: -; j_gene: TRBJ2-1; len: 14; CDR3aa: CASSLGAGYNEQFF; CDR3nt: TGTGCCAGCAGCTTAGGCGCAGGCTACAATGAGCAGTTCTTC
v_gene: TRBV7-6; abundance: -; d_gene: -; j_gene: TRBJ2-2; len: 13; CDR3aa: CASSLDLNGELFF; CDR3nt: TGTGCCAGCAGCTTAGATCTTAACGGGGAGCTGTTTTTT
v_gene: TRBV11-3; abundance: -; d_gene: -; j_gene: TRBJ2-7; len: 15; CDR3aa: CASSLGPGSGNEQYF; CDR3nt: TGTGCCAGCAGCTTAGGACCCGGGAGTGGCAACGAGCAGTACTTC
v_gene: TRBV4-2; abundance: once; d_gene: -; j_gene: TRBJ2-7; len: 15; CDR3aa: CASSQLAQGKHEQYF; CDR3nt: TGTGCCAGCAGCCAACTGGCCCAGGGGAAACACGAGCAGTACTTC
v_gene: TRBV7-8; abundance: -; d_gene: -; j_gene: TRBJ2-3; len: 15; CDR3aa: CASSLDWASQDTQYF; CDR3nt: TGTGCCAGCAGCTTAGACTGGGCCTCACAAGATACGCAGTATTTT
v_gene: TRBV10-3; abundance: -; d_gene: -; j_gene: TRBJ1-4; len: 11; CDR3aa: CAISNSEKLFF; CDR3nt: TGTGCCATCAGTAACAGTGAAAAACTGTTTTTT
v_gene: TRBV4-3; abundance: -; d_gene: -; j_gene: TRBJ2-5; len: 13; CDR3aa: CASSQGGRETQYF; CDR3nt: TGCGCCAGCAGCCAAGGGGGGAGGGAGACCCAGTACTTC
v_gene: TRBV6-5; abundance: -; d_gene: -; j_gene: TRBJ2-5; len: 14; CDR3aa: CASSYSIGRETQYF; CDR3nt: TGTGCCAGCAGTTACTCGATAGGGAGGGAGACCCAGTACTTC
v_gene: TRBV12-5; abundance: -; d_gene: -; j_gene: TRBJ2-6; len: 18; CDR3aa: CASGLGSGTNSGANVLTF; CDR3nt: TGTGCTAGTGGTTTGGGATCCGGGACAAACTCTGGGGCCAACGTCCTGACTTTC
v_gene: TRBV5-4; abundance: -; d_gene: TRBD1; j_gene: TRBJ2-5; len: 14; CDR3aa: CASSRTGSQETQYF; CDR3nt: TGTGCCAGCAGCCGGACAGGGTCCCAAGAGACCCAGTACTTC
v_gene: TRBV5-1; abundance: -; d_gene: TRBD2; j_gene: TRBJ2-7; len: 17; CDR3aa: CASSLGGTSGAGYEQYF; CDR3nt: TGCGCCAGCAGCTTGGGAGGGACTAGCGGGGCAGGATACGAGCAGTACTTC
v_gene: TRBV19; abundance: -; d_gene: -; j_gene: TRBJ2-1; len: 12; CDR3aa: CASLSSYNEQFF; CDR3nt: TGTGCCAGCCTGAGCTCCTACAATGAGCAGTTCTTC
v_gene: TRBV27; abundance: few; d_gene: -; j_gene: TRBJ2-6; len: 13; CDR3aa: CASTSSGANVLTF; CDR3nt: TGTGCCAGCACGTCTTCTGGGGCCAACGTCCTGACTTTC
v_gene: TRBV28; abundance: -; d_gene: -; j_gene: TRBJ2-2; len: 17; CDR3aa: CASSLIAPRSNTGELFF; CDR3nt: TGTGCCAGCAGTTTAATAGCGCCGAGGTCGAACACCGGGGAGCTGTTTTTT
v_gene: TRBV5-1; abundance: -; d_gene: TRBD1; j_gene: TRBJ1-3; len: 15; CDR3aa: CASSLSGTGVNTIYF; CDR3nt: TGCGCCAGCAGCTTGTCCGGGACAGGGGTAAACACCATATATTTT
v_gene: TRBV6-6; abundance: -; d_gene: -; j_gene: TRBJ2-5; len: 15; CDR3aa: CASSYLWGARETQYF; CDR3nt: TGTGCCAGCAGTTACTTATGGGGGGCGCGGGAGACCCAGTACTTC
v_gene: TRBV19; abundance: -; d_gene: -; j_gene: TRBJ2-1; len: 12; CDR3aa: CASSIPWNEQFF; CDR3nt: TGTGCCAGTAGTATTCCTTGGAATGAGCAGTTCTTC
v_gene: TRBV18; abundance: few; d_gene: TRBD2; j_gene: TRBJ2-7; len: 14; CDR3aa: CASSPSGSGYEQYF; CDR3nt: TGTGCCAGCTCACCTAGCGGGAGCGGCTACGAGCAGTACTTC
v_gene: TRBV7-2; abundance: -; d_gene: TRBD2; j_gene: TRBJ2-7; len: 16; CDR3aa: CASSRKLAGLSYEQYF; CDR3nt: TGTGCCAGCAGCCGCAAACTAGCGGGACTCTCCTACGAGCAGTACTTC
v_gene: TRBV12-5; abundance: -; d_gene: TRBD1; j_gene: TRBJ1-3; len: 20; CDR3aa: CASGFVLRDSQQASGNTIYF; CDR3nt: TGTGCTAGTGGTTTCGTACTCCGGGACAGTCAGCAGGCGTCTGGAAACACCATATATTTT
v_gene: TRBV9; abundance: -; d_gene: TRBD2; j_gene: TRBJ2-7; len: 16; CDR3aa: CASSPGGGVHSWEQYF; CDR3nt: TGTGCCAGCAGCCCAGGCGGGGGTGTACACTCCTGGGAGCAGTACTTC
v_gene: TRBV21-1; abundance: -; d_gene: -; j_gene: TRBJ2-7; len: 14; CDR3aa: CASILESDIYEQYF; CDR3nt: TGTGCCAGCATTTTAGAGTCAGATATCTACGAGCAGTACTTC
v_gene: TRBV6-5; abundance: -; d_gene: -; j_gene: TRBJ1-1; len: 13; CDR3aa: CASKVDANTEAFF; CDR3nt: TGTGCCTCAAAAGTGGACGCGAACACTGAAGCTTTCTTT
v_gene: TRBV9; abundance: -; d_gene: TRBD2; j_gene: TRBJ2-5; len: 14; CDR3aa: CASSVATGGETQYF; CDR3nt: TGTGCCAGCAGCGTAGCTACGGGGGGGGAGACCCAGTACTTC
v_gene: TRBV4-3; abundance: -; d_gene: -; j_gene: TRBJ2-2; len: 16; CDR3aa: CASSQGLAQFTGELFF; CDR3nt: TGCGCCAGCAGCCAAGGGCTAGCGCAATTCACCGGGGAGCTGTTTTTT
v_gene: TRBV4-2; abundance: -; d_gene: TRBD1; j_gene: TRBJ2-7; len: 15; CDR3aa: CASSQGGTGLEEQYF; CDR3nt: TGTGCCAGCAGCCAAGGCGGGACAGGGCTAGAGGAGCAGTACTTC